These T cell receptor beta chains were read from a single sample in a study of cytomegalovirus exposure and HLA in healthy donors. The table came from immunoSEQ multiplex PCR; TCRdb's copy has only in-frame clones and leaves some out. This sample has about 76,000 clones; 55% to 85% occur once, and the top ten carry roughly 10%. The sample consisted of PBMCs. These receptors originate from a woman between 35 and 50 years old in good health and CMV-seropositive. The CDR3 runs from the conserved cysteine through the conserved F or W. The order of the fields is D gene, clone size, J gene, V gene, CDR3 DNA, CDR3 protein. The D gene is left open where the match is weak. Part of the rows lack a size; the others show once, few, many or a class for expanded clones.

D gene: .; clone size: .; J gene: TRBJ1-3; V gene: TRBV2; CDR3 DNA: TGTGCCAGCAGTGAATACCAGGGCGGGAGTGGAAACACCATATATTTT; CDR3 protein: CASSEYQGGSGNTIYF
D gene: .; clone size: many; J gene: TRBJ1-2; V gene: TRBV6-5; CDR3 DNA: TGTGCCAGCAGATCCCCCGGGACAATCGCGGGCTACACCTTC; CDR3 protein: CASRSPGTIAGYTF
D gene: .; clone size: few; J gene: TRBJ2-3; V gene: TRBV6-6; CDR3 DNA: TGTGCCAGCAGTGCGCGTGGTAGCACAGATACGCAGTATTTT; CDR3 protein: CASSARGSTDTQYF
D gene: .; clone size: .; J gene: TRBJ1-5; V gene: TRBV30; CDR3 DNA: TGTGCCTGGAGTGTACAGACAGAATATCAGCCCCAGCATTTT; CDR3 protein: CAWSVQTEYQPQHF
D gene: TRBD2; clone size: .; J gene: TRBJ2-1; V gene: TRBV15; CDR3 DNA: TGTGCCACCAGCCCACAACTACCTAGCGGGGCATCCAATGAGCAGTTCTTC; CDR3 protein: CATSPQLPSGASNEQFF
D gene: TRBD2; clone size: .; J gene: TRBJ2-1; V gene: TRBV10-2; CDR3 DNA: TGCGCCAGCAGTGTCTGGCTAGCGGGGTCTCAGGAACCTGGTGAGCAGTTCTTC; CDR3 protein: CASSVWLAGSQEPGEQFF
D gene: TRBD1; clone size: .; J gene: TRBJ2-5; V gene: TRBV6-5; CDR3 DNA: TGTGCCAGCAGCATAACACAGGGGTCTCAAGAGACCCAGTACTTC; CDR3 protein: CASSITQGSQETQYF
D gene: .; clone size: .; J gene: TRBJ1-1; V gene: TRBV7-9; CDR3 DNA: TGTGCCAGCAGCTCCCTCCCGCGGATAAACACTGAAGCTTTCTTT; CDR3 protein: CASSSLPRINTEAFF
D gene: TRBD2; clone size: .; J gene: TRBJ2-7; V gene: TRBV2; CDR3 DNA: TGTGCCAGCAGTCCTCTGGGCAGCGGGGGCTCGTACTTC; CDR3 protein: CASSPLGSGGSYF
D gene: .; clone size: .; J gene: TRBJ2-2; V gene: TRBV6-5; CDR3 DNA: TGTGCCAGCAGTTACCTAGATCTCCGCGGGGAGCTGTTTTTT; CDR3 protein: CASSYLDLRGELFF
D gene: .; clone size: .; J gene: TRBJ2-7; V gene: TRBV4-1; CDR3 DNA: TGCGCCAGCAGCCTAACGCCGGGATACGAGCAGTACTTC; CDR3 protein: CASSLTPGYEQYF
D gene: .; clone size: .; J gene: TRBJ2-7; V gene: TRBV27; CDR3 DNA: TGTGCCAGCAGTTTATCCGGGTGGACAGAGTACGAGCAGTACTTC; CDR3 protein: CASSLSGWTEYEQYF
D gene: .; clone size: .; J gene: TRBJ1-4; V gene: TRBV6-5; CDR3 DNA: TGTGCCAGCAGGTACACCTGGGAGCTCAGGGGTGAAAAACTGTTTTTT; CDR3 protein: CASRYTWELRGEKLFF
D gene: .; clone size: .; J gene: TRBJ1-5; V gene: TRBV27; CDR3 DNA: TGTGCCAGCAGTCCGGGAAGGTTGGATCAGCCCCAGCATTTT; CDR3 protein: CASSPGRLDQPQHF
D gene: .; clone size: .; J gene: TRBJ1-4; V gene: TRBV18; CDR3 DNA: TGTGCCAGCTCATACTTAAGCGGAGCTAATGAAAAACTGTTTTTT; CDR3 protein: CASSYLSGANEKLFF
D gene: .; clone size: .; J gene: TRBJ2-5; V gene: TRBV7-3; CDR3 DNA: TGTGCCAGCAGCTTAATAGGCAGCGGCCAAGAGACCCAGTACTTC; CDR3 protein: CASSLIGSGQETQYF
D gene: .; clone size: .; J gene: TRBJ2-6; V gene: TRBV6-1; CDR3 DNA: TGTGCCAGCAGTGAGGGGCCTGGGGGGTCTGGGGCCAACGTCCTGACTTTC; CDR3 protein: CASSEGPGGSGANVLTF